A selection of T cell receptor beta chains follows, all from one sample in a study of vaccination and CD4 T cells after COVID-19. MiXCR was run by TCRdb on the PCR reads, yielding one entry per CDR3 protein. The data hold about 20,000 distinct CDR3 sequences, with about 59% observed a single time. The antigens these receptors bind are not known. Sequenced: CD4+ T cells from blood, cultured in vitro. The receptors were sampled from a human donor who had recovered from COVID-19. Both conserved end residues are part of each CDR3. A D gene is named only where the DNA matches it firmly. Clone size appears in some rows only: once, few, many, or a class for an expanded clone.

d_gene	abundance	v_gene	j_gene	CDR3nt	CDR3aa
-	-	TRBV27	TRBJ2-1	TGTGCCAGCAGGTTACGGGGGGCCAGGGGAAGCTCCTACAATGAGCAGTTCTTC	CASRLRGARGSSYNEQFF
-	-	TRBV5-1	TRBJ1-5	TGCGCCAGCAGCTTGGTGGGGGGTAGAGAGCCCCAGCATTTT	CASSLVGGREPQHF
TRBD2	-	TRBV6-1	TRBJ2-1	TGTGCCAGCAGTAAAGGACTAGTGGTCGATGAGCAGTTCTTC	CASSKGLVVDEQFF
-	-	TRBV20-1	TRBJ2-1	TGCAGTGCTAGAGATATCAGGACCGACAATGAGCAGTTCTTC	CSARDIRTDNEQFF
-	-	TRBV27	TRBJ1-4	TGTGCCAGCAGTTTAGGGCGAGGAGAAAAACTGTTTTTT	CASSLGRGEKLFF
-	-	TRBV7-9	TRBJ1-1	TGTGCCAGCAGCTACGACGGACCGAACACTGAAGCTTTCTTT	CASSYDGPNTEAFF
TRBD1	-	TRBV12-3/TRBV12-4	TRBJ1-5	TGTGCCAGCAGCCTTGGACAGGCCGGGCAGCGGCCCCAGCATTTT	CASSLGQAGQRPQHF
-	few	TRBV6-5	TRBJ2-6	TGTGCCAGCAGTTACTCGAAAACAGCTGGGGCCAACGTCCTGACTTTC	CASSYSKTAGANVLTF
-	-	TRBV19	TRBJ2-1	TGTGCCAGTAGTATCGGTACCGCTTACAATGAGCAGTTCTTC	CASSIGTAYNEQFF
-	-	TRBV7-9	TRBJ1-1	TGTGCCAGCACCCTACAGAACATGAACACTGAAGCTTTCTTT	CASTLQNMNTEAFF
-	once	TRBV12-3/TRBV12-4	TRBJ2-4	TGTGCCAGCACCCCCAGGGGGGACCCCCCCAGCATTCAGTACTTC	CASTPRGDPPSIQYF
-	-	TRBV20-1	TRBJ1-3	TGCAGTGCTAGAGATGATTTCCCGGGATCTGGAAACACCATATATTTT	CSARDDFPGSGNTIYF
TRBD2	-	TRBV24-1	TRBJ2-2	TGTGCCACCGCGGGAGGGAGGGAAGCGAACACCGGGGAGCTGTTTTTT	CATAGGREANTGELFF
-	-	TRBV20-1	TRBJ2-1	TGCAGTGCTAGAATCCCCCCGACAGGAGGAGGGTACAATGAGCAGTTCTTC	CSARIPPTGGGYNEQFF
-	-	TRBV12-3/TRBV12-4	TRBJ1-1	TGTGCCAGCACCTTGGAGATGAACACTGAAGCTTTCTTT	CASTLEMNTEAFF
-	-	TRBV30	TRBJ1-5	TGTGCCTGGAGCAGGGAAATCAGCAATCAGCCCCAGCATTTT	CAWSREISNQPQHF
-	once	TRBV7-3	TRBJ2-1	TGTGCCAGCAGCTCGAGCAGGAATGAGCAGTTCTTC	CASSSSRNEQFF
-	-	TRBV4-2	TRBJ1-5	TGTGCCAGCAGCCCGAGTCGAGACAAAAATAGCAATCAGCCCCAGCATTTT	CASSPSRDKNSNQPQHF
-	-	TRBV6-1	TRBJ1-3	TGTGCCAGCAGTCGCCGGGACATTGGAAACACCATATATTTT	CASSRRDIGNTIYF
TRBD2	-	TRBV2	TRBJ2-3	TGTGCCAGCAGCCAACTAGCGGCGTCTAGCACAGATACGCAGTATTTT	CASSQLAASSTDTQYF
-	-	TRBV20-1	TRBJ1-2	TGCAGTGCTAGCCCGGGGCGTGGCTACACCTTC	CSASPGRGYTF
TRBD1	-	TRBV11-3	TRBJ1-3	TGTGCCAGCAGCACCCACAGGGGATCCTCTGGAAACACCATATATTTT	CASSTHRGSSGNTIYF
TRBD2	few	TRBV24-1	TRBJ2-1	TGTGCCACCAGTGATTCCGGGGGGAGGGCCAGTGAGCAGTTCTTC	CATSDSGGRASEQFF
-	-	TRBV7-2	TRBJ1-2	TGTGCCAGCAGCTTCGACTGGGAGGTTGGCTACACCTTC	CASSFDWEVGYTF